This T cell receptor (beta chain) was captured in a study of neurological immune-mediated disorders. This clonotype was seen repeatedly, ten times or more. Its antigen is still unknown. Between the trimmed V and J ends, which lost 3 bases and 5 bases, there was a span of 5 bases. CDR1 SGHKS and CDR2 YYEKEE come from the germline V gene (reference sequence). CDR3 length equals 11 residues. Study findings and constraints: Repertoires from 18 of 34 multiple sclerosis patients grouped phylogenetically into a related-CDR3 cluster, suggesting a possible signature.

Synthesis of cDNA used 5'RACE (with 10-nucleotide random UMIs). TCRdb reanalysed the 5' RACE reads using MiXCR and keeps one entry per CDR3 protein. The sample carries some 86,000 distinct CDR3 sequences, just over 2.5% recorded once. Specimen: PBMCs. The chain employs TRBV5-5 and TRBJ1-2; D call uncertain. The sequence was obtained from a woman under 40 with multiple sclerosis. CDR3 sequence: CASSSAYGYTF. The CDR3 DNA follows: TGTGCCAGCAGCTCGGCGTATGGCTACACCTTC.